Sequencing of this T cell receptor beta chain was carried out in a study of blood T cell repertoires in COVID-19. The V segment lost 4 bases and the J segment 4 bases; nucleotides outside the gene matches: 3. The CDR3 runs to 14 residues. Germline V CDR1 and CDR2: MNHEY, SVGAGI. Libraries were prepared by immunoSEQ multiplex PCR; TCRdb keeps only in-frame clonotypes and omits some of them. The sample comprises tens of thousands of clones, roughly four fifths of which are singletons, and more than 8% rests with the top ten. Sequencing used peripheral blood. The J gene is TRBJ1-4, the V gene TRBV6-5, with 7 bases aligning to TRBD1. The clonotype comes from a woman of 80 years or more with acute or convalescent COVID-19. The CDR3 coding sequence is TGTGCCAGCAGTTGGGACAGCCATAATGAAAAACTGTTTTTT. This encodes CASSWDSHNEKLFF.